This entry features one T cell receptor (beta chain) sequence. The data originate from a study of T cell changes during pregnancy in multiple sclerosis. Germline V CDR1 and CDR2: MNHNS, SASEGT. V trimming: 10 bases; J trimming: 5 bases; junction bases outside the gene matches: 8. The CDR3 runs 14 residues. Libraries were prepared by immunoSEQ multiplex PCR; TCRdb keeps only in-frame clonotypes and omits some of them. The sample gives around 97,000 clones, about nine tenths of which show up once; approximately 0.8% is in the top ten. The chain is built from TRBV6-1 and TRBJ1-4, with 9 bases aligning to TRBD1. Sequences were derived from peripheral blood, sampled in the second trimester of pregnancy. This receptor was identified in a female donor in good health, enrolled as a control in a pregnancy study. The CDR3 loop is CATKRDRENEKLFF. The CDR3 nucleotides are TGTGCCACGAAGAGGGACAGGGAGAATGAAAAACTGTTTTTT.